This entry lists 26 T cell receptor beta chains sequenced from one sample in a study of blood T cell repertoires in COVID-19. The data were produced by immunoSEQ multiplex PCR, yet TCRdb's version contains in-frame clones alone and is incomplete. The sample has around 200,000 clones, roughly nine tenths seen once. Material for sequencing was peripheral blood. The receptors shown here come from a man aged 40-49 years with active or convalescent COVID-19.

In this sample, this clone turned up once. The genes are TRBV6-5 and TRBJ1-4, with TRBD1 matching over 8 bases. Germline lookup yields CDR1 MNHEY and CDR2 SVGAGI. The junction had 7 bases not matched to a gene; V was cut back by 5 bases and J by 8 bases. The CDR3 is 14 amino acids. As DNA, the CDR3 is TGTGCCAGCAGTCGAGACAGGGGCCGGGAAAAACTGTTTTTT. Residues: CASSRDRGREKLFF.

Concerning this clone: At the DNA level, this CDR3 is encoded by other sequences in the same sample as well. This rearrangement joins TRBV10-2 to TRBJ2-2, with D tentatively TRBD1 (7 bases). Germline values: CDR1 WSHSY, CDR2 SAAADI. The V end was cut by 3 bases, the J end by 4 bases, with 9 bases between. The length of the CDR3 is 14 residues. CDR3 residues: CASSDRGVTGELFF. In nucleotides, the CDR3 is TGCGCCAGCAGTGACAGGGGGGTCACCGGGGAGCTGTTTTTT.

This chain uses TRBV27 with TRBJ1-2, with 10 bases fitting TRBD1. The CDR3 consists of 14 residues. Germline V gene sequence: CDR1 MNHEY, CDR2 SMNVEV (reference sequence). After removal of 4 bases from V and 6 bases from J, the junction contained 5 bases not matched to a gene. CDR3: CASSSTGQGDGYTF. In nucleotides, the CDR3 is TGTGCCAGCAGTTCGACCGGACAGGGGGATGGCTACACCTTC.

CDR3 protein: CASSIGVPLEGTEAFF. The CDR3 nucleotides read TGTGCCAGTAGTATAGGGGTTCCCTTGGAGGGGACTGAAGCTTTCTTT. This rearrangement joins TRBV19 to TRBJ1-1, with D possibly matching TRBD1 (5 bases). Trimming pared 1 base from V and 5 bases from J, leaving 17 bases between. Germline CDR1 reads LNHDA; CDR2 reads SQIVND (reference sequence). The CDR3 has 16 amino acids.

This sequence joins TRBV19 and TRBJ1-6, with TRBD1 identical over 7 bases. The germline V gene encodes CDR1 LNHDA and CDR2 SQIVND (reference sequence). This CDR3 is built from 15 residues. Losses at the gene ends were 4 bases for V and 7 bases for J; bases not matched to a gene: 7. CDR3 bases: TGTGCCAGTAGTACCGATACAGGGGTCAATTCACCCCTCCACTTT. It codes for CASSTDTGVNSPLHF.

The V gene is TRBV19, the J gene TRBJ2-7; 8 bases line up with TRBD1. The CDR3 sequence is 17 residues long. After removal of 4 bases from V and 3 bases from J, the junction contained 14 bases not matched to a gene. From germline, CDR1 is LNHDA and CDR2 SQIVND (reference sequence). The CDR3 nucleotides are TGTGCCAGTAGTACCCCAGGGCAGGGGGCGACTGACTACGAGCAGTACTTC. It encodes CASSTPGQGATDYEQYF.

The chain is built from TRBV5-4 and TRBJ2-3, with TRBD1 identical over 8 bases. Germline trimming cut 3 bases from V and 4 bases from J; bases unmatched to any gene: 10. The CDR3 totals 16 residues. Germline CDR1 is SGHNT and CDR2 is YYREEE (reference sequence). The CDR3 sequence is CASSSTGQGAADTQYF. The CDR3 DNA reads TGTGCCAGCAGCTCCACCGGGCAGGGGGCCGCAGATACGCAGTATTTT.

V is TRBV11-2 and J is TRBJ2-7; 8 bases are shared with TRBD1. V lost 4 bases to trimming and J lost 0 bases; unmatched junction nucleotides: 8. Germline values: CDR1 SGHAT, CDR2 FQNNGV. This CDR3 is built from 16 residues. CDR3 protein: CASSSTATGGSYEQYF. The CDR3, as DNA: TGTGCCAGCAGCTCAACCGCTACAGGGGGCTCCTACGAGCAGTACTTC.

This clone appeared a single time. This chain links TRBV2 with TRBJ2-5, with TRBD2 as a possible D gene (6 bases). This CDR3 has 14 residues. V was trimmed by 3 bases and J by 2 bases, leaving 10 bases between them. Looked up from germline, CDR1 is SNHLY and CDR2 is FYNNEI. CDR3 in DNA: TGTGCCAGCAGTGACGTAGCGGATCAAGAGACCCAGTACTTC. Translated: CASSDVADQETQYF.

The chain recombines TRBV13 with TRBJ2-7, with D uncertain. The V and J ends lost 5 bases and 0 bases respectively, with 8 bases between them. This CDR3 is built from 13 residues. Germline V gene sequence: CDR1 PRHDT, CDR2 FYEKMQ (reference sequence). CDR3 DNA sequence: TGTGCCAGCAGCCTGTCGAGCTCCTACGAGCAGTACTTC. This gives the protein CASSLSSSYEQYF.

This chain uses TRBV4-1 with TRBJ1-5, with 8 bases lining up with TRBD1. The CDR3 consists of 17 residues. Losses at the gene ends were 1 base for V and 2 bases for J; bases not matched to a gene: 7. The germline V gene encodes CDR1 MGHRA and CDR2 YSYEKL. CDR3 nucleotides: TGCGCCAGCAGCCAAGGGCAGGGGGCGAACGGCAATCAGCCCCAGCATTTT. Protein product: CASSQGQGANGNQPQHF.

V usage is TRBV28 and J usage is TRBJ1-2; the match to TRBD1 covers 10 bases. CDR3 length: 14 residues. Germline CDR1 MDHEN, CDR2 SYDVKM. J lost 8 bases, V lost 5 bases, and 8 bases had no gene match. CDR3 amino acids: CASSEDRGAWGYTF. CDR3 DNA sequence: TGTGCCAGCAGTGAGGACAGGGGGGCTTGGGGCTACACCTTC.

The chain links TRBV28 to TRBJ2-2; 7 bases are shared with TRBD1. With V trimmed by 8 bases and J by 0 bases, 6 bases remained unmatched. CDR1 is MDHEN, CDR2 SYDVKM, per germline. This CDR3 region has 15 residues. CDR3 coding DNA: TGTGCCAGCGAGGGGGCAAAAACGAACACCGGGGAGCTGTTTTTT. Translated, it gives CASEGAKTNTGELFF.

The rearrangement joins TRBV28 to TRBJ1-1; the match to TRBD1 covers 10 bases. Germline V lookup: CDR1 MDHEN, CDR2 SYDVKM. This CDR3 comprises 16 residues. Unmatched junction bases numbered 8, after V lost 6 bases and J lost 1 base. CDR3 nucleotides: TGTGCCAGCAGCGACAGGGGGCGGCGGGGGAACACTGAAGCTTTCTTT. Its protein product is CASSDRGRRGNTEAFF.

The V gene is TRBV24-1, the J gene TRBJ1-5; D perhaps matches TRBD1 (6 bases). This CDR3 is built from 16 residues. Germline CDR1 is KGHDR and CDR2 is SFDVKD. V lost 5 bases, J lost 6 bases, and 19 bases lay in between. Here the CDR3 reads CATSGSAFRGGQPQHF. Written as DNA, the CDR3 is TGTGCCACCAGTGGCTCAGCCTTCAGGGGCGGTCAGCCCCAGCATTTT.

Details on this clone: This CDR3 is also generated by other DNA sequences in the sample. CDR3 bases: TGTGCCAGTAGTATGGGACAGGGTAACACTGAAGCTTTCTTT. Translated: CASSMGQGNTEAFF. The gene calls are TRBV19 and TRBJ1-1, with TRBD1 matching over 9 bases. This CDR3 has 14 amino acids. CDR1 is LNHDA and CDR2 is SQIVND in the germline V gene (reference sequence). V gave up 3 bases and J gave up 2 bases; unmatched junction bases: 1.

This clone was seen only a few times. CDR3 region: CASSVAGPNQPQHF. CDR3 DNA sequence: TGTGCCAGCAGTGTCGCAGGGCCCAATCAGCCCCAGCATTTT. The V and J genes are TRBV2 and TRBJ1-5; TRBD1 might be the D (5 bases). Trimming took 4 bases from V and 3 from J, leaving 10 bases between them. This CDR3 spans 14 amino acids. From germline, CDR1 is SNHLY and CDR2 FYNNEI.

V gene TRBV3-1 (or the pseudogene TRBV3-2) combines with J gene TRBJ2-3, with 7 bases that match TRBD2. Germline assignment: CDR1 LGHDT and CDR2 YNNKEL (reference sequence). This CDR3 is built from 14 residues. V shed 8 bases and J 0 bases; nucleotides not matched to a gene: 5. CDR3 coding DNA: TGTGCCAGCGGGGGGGTTTGGAGCACAGATACGCAGTATTTT. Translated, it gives CASGGVWSTDTQYF.

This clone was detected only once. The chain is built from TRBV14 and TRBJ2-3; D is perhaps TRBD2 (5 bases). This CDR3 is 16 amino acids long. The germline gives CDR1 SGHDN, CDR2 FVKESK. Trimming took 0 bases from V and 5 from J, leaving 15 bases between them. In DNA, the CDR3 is TGTGCCAGCAGCCAAGATTATGTTTACGGGATAGATACGCAGTATTTT. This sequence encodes CASSQDYVYGIDTQYF.

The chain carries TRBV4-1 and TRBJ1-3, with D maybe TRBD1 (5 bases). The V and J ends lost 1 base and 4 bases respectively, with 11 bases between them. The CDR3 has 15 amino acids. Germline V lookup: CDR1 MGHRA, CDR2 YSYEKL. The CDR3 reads CASSQGPGPGNTIYF. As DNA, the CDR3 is TGCGCCAGCAGCCAAGGACCAGGGCCAGGAAACACCATATATTTT.

The chain's CDR3 is CASSIVGGGTEAFF. Here the CDR3 DNA reads TGTGCCAGTAGTATAGTTGGCGGAGGGACTGAAGCTTTCTTT. The chain is built from TRBV19 and TRBJ1-1; no firm D call. The CDR3 has 14 residues. The V gene's germline CDR1 is LNHDA and CDR2 SQIVND (reference sequence). V shed 1 base and J shed 5 bases, with 11 bases lying between them.

CDR3 coding DNA: TGTGCCAGCAGTTTTACAGGGTCTTCCTACAATGAGCAGTTCTTC. Its translation: CASSFTGSSYNEQFF. The chain combines TRBV27 with TRBJ2-1; possible D gene TRBD1, 6 bases. The CDR3 spans 15 residues. Germline CDR1 MNHEY, CDR2 SMNVEV (reference sequence). V was pared by 3 bases and J by 1 base, with 10 bases between.

The CDR3 DNA follows: TGTGCCAGTAGCCCGACAGGGCCTAATGAAAAACTGTTTTTT. This translates into CASSPTGPNEKLFF. The rearrangement links TRBV19 to TRBJ1-4; 7 bases align to TRBD1. There are 14 residues in the CDR3. The junction had 4 bases not matched to a gene; V was cut back by 6 bases and J by 3 bases. Germline V lookup: CDR1 LNHDA, CDR2 SQIVND (reference sequence).

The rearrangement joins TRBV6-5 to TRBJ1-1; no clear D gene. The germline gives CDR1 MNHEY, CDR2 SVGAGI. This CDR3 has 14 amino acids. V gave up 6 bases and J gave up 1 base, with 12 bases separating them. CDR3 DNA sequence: TGTGCCAGCAGGAGCAGGAGGGCGAACACTGAAGCTTTCTTT. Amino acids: CASRSRRANTEAFF.

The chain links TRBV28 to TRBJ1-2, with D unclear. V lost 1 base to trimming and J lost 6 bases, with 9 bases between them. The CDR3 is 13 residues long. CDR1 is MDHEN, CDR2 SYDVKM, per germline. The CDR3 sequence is CASSLFPGNGYTF. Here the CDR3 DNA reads TGTGCCAGCAGTTTATTTCCGGGTAATGGCTACACCTTC.

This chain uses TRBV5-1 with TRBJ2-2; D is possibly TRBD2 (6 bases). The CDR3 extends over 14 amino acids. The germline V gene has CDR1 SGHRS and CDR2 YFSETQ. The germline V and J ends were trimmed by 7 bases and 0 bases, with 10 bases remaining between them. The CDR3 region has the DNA TGCGCCAGCCAGGGACTCTCGAACACCGGGGAGCTGTTTTTT. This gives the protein CASQGLSNTGELFF.